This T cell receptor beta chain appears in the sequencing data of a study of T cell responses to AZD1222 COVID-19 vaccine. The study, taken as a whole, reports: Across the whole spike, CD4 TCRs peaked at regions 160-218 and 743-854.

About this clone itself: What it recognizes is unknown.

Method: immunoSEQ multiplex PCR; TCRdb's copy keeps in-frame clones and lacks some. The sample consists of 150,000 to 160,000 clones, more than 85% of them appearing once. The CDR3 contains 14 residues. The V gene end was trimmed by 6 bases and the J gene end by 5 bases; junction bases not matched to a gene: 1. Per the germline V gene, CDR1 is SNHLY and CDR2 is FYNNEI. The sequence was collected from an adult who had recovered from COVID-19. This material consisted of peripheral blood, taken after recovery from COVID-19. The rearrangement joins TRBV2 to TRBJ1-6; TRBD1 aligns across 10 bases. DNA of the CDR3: TGTGCCAGCAGAGGGACAGGGGATAATTCACCCCTCCACTTT. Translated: CASRGTGDNSPLHF.